The present T cell receptor beta chain was sequenced within a study of cytomegalovirus exposure and HLA in healthy donors. Unmatched junction bases numbered 10, after V lost 3 bases and J lost 2 bases. This CDR3 spans 16 amino acids. CDR1 MGHRA and CDR2 YSYEKL come from the germline V gene. The donors, nominally healthy at sampling, likely had unrecorded immune exposures. The primer mix had 60 Vbeta and 13 Jbeta primers. Repertoires were generated with immunoSEQ multiplex PCR, while TCRdb's copy carries only in-frame clones and drops some. The table lists 200,000 or so clones, around 87% of them singletons. About this clone itself: Its target is not known.

Study-wide results and limits: In an earlier analysis, productive rearrangement rates for most beta V segments clustered near 87% or 30%. A later examination showed that TCR association rates differed by HLA locus, with DRB1 most and HLA-C fewest.

The sequenced sample consisted of PBMCs. The chain uses TRBV4-1 and TRBJ2-7, with 7 positions matching TRBD1. The sequence was collected from a man between 25 and 39 years old in good health and CMV-seronegative. CDR3 sequence (DNA): TGCGCCAGCAGCCAGACAGCTGCAGGGGGTACCTACGAGCAGTACTTC. It translates to CASSQTAAGGTYEQYF.